The rows below give T cell receptor beta chains drawn from one sample of a study of vaccination effects on CD4 cells after COVID-19. The antigens these receptors bind are not known. Produced via immunoSEQ multiplex PCR; TCRdb's table is partial and in-frame only. The sample holds 65,000 to 90,000 clones; nearly 75% are singletons and the top ten take 2% to 3%. The source material was CD4+ T cells from PBMCs cultured without peptide, sampled after COVID-19 vaccination. The source is a human donor who received a COVID-19 vaccine. CDR3s include the opening cysteine and the closing phenylalanine or tryptophan. Fields, in order: clone size, V gene, J gene, D gene, CDR3 DNA, CDR3 protein. A D gene is named only where the DNA matches it firmly. The size field is filled for only some rows; it gives once, few, many or a size class.

-,TRBV5-1,TRBJ2-5,-,TGCGCCAGCAGCTTGGCAGGCCTAGACGAGACCCAGTACTTC,CASSLAGLDETQYF
-,TRBV6-2/TRBV6-3,TRBJ2-6,-,TGTGCCAGCAGCCCTGTAGGGTCTGGGGCCAACGTCCTGACTTTC,CASSPVGSGANVLTF
-,TRBV18,TRBJ2-5,-,TGTGCCAGCTCACCCAGGACCCAAGAGACCCAGTACTTC,CASSPRTQETQYF
once,TRBV7-2,TRBJ1-1,TRBD1,TGTGCCAGCAGCCCCTCGACAGGGCTGTCCACTGAAGCTTTCTTT,CASSPSTGLSTEAFF
once,TRBV7-3,TRBJ2-5,-,TGTGCCAGCAGCTTAAGAGGGATGGGGGAGACCCAGTACTTC,CASSLRGMGETQYF
-,TRBV7-9,TRBJ2-2,-,TGTGCCAGCAGCTCGGGACATCCTGAGGTCCGGGGCACCGGGGAGCTGTTTTTT,CASSSGHPEVRGTGELFF
-,TRBV2,TRBJ2-3,-,TGTGCCAGCAGTGATCAATTGACTCCCAGGCCAGATACGCAGTATTTT,CASSDQLTPRPDTQYF
-,TRBV9,TRBJ1-2,-,TGTGCCAGCAGCGTAGGCGCGGGGGGAGCTAACTATGGCTACACCTTC,CASSVGAGGANYGYTF
-,TRBV5-1,TRBJ1-3,-,TGCGCCAGCAGCTTAAGGTGGTTGAGCTCTGGAAACACCATATATTTT,CASSLRWLSSGNTIYF
-,TRBV19,TRBJ1-4,-,TGTGCCAGTAGTAAGGGAGTTGCAACTAATGAAAAACTGTTTTTT,CASSKGVATNEKLFF
-,TRBV6-2/TRBV6-3,TRBJ2-5,-,TGTGCCAGCAGCCCCAGGGAGACCCAGTACTTC,CASSPRETQYF
-,TRBV3-1/TRBV3-2,TRBJ1-2,-,TGTGCCAGCAGCCAAGACAGGTCGATAACTAACTATGGCTACACCTTC,CASSQDRSITNYGYTF
-,TRBV18,TRBJ2-1,TRBD2,TGTGCCAGCTCACCACCGAGCGGGGGGGCCCTCAATGAGCAGTTCTTC,CASSPPSGGALNEQFF
-,TRBV4-1,TRBJ1-2,-,TGCGCCAGCAGCCCCCCAGCAGGGGCCCTTAACAACTATGGCTACACCTTC,CASSPPAGALNNYGYTF
-,TRBV7-9,TRBJ1-1,-,TGTGCCAGCAGCCCTAAGGGATGGTACACTGAAGCTTTCTTT,CASSPKGWYTEAFF
-,TRBV19,TRBJ2-5,-,TGTGCCAGTAGTTCGGGCCTTGGGGAGACCCAGTACTTC,CASSSGLGETQYF
-,TRBV19,TRBJ1-2,TRBD1,TGTGCCAGTAGTCCTCGGACAGGGAACTATGGCTACACCTTC,CASSPRTGNYGYTF
-,TRBV5-1,TRBJ1-3,-,TGCGCCAGCAGCTTGAACACTGGAAACACCATATATTTT,CASSLNTGNTIYF
-,TRBV7-2,TRBJ1-2,TRBD1,TGTGCCAGCAGCTTAGTCGGGCCAGGGGGCAGAGGCTACACCTTC,CASSLVGPGGRGYTF
-,TRBV18,TRBJ2-1,TRBD2,TGTGCCAGCTCACCGAGCGGACTAGCGGGATATGAGCAGTTCTTC,CASSPSGLAGYEQFF
-,TRBV18,TRBJ1-6,TRBD1,TGTGCCAGCTCACCGACAGGGCCCGGGAATTCACCCCTCCACTTT,CASSPTGPGNSPLHF
-,TRBV27,TRBJ1-5,TRBD1,TGTGCCAGCAGACGGATTTCAGGGGGCGGCAATCAGCCCCAGCATTTT,CASRRISGGGNQPQHF
once,TRBV24-1,TRBJ2-3,TRBD1,TGTGCCACCAGTGACCCTAGACAGGGTAGCACAGATACGCAGTATTTT,CATSDPRQGSTDTQYF
-,TRBV6-1,TRBJ1-1,-,TGTGCCAGCAGTGAAGCGTTCGGGCTTAACACTGAAGCTTTCTTT,CASSEAFGLNTEAFF
-,TRBV6-2/TRBV6-3,TRBJ2-2,-,TGTGCCAGCAGTTATGGGGGGGCCCTCGGGGAGCTGTTTTTT,CASSYGGALGELFF
-,TRBV6-5,TRBJ2-2,TRBD1,TGTGCTACGCGGGACAGGTGGAACACCGGGGAGCTGTTTTTT,CATRDRWNTGELFF
-,TRBV19,TRBJ2-6,TRBD1,TGTGCCAGTAAAAGGGGACAGGGGGCTGCTGGGGCCAACGTCCTGACTTTC,CASKRGQGAAGANVLTF
-,TRBV6-5,TRBJ2-1,-,TGTGCCAGCTACCAGGGCTCCTACAATGAGCAGTTCTTC,CASYQGSYNEQFF
-,TRBV9,TRBJ2-3,-,TGTGCCAGCAGCGTAATGGTAATCACAGATACGCAGTATTTT,CASSVMVITDTQYF
-,TRBV6-5,TRBJ2-5,TRBD1,TGTGCCAGCGCCCTGGGGACAGGGCCCCTAGGGACCCAGTACTTC,CASALGTGPLGTQYF
-,TRBV5-1,TRBJ2-3,-,TGCGCCAGCAGCGAGGGATCAGGGACAGATACGCAGTATTTT,CASSEGSGTDTQYF
-,TRBV21-1,TRBJ1-6,-,TGTGCCAGCAGCAAAGGCGGAGCCAAGCCCCGTCGTTTCTATAATTCACCCCTCCACTTT,CASSKGGAKPRRFYNSPLHF
-,TRBV21-1,TRBJ2-3,-,TGTGCCAGCAGCAAAGGAGAGCGGGGGGGCCGCACAGATACGCAGTATTTT,CASSKGERGGRTDTQYF
-,TRBV5-1,TRBJ1-4,-,TGCGCCAGCAGCTTGTTAGGGGGGGGTGAAAAACTGTTTTTT,CASSLLGGGEKLFF
-,TRBV2,TRBJ1-1,-,TGTGCCAGCAGTGGGGGCTTCTTGGTAAACACTGAAGCTTTCTTT,CASSGGFLVNTEAFF
-,TRBV27,TRBJ2-1,-,TGTGCCAGCAGTGGGCGGACATCGGAGAGTGAGCAGTTCTTC,CASSGRTSESEQFF
once,TRBV15,TRBJ1-4,-,TGTGCCACTATGGACGGACCTAATGAAAAACTGTTTTTT,CATMDGPNEKLFF
-,TRBV2,TRBJ1-2,-,TGTGCCAGCAGCTTGATAGCGGGGGAAGGCTACACCTTC,CASSLIAGEGYTF
few,TRBV28,TRBJ2-2,-,TGTGCCAGCAGTTTCGTGAAGGCCCCGAACACCGGGGAGCTGTTTTTT,CASSFVKAPNTGELFF
-,TRBV9,TRBJ1-4,-,TGTGCCAGCAGCACAAGCGGGACTATCGATGAAAAACTGTTTTTT,CASSTSGTIDEKLFF
-,TRBV18,TRBJ1-1,-,TGTGCCAGCTCACCGTTAGGAGTCAGCATGAACACTGAAGCTTTCTTT,CASSPLGVSMNTEAFF
-,TRBV12-3/TRBV12-4,TRBJ1-1,TRBD1,TGTGCCAGCAGGGACAGGGCAAATTCTGAAGCTTTCTTT,CASRDRANSEAFF
-,TRBV3-1/TRBV3-2,TRBJ2-3,-,TGTGCCAGCAAAAAGGGAGAAGTAAGCACAGATACGCAGTATTTT,CASKKGEVSTDTQYF
-,TRBV20-1,TRBJ1-2,-,TGCAGTGCAATACAGGGCTATGGCTACACCTTC,CSAIQGYGYTF
-,TRBV6-4,TRBJ2-1,-,TGTGCCAGCAGTGAGATTTATGAGCAGTTCTTC,CASSEIYEQFF
-,TRBV10-2,TRBJ1-5,-,TGCGCCAGCACCCCAGGGGTGCAGCCCCAGCATTTT,CASTPGVQPQHF
-,TRBV5-1,TRBJ2-6,-,TGCGCCAGCAGCTTGATGCGTGGGGGGGCCAACGTCCTGACTTTC,CASSLMRGGANVLTF
-,TRBV6-6,TRBJ1-4,-,TGTGCCAGCAGTATGGACGGGGCAACTAATGAAAAACTGTTTTTT,CASSMDGATNEKLFF
once,TRBV27,TRBJ1-1,TRBD1,TGTGCCAGCAGTACCCTCCGACAGGGGTCGGGGACTGAAGCTTTCTTT,CASSTLRQGSGTEAFF
-,TRBV19,TRBJ2-1,-,TGTGCCAGTACCCCCTTAGGCGGACTCCCGAGGGGTGAGCAGTTCTTC,CASTPLGGLPRGEQFF
few,TRBV5-5,TRBJ1-4,-,TGTGCCAGCATCCCATTTCCATTTGAGGGAACTAATGAAAAACTGTTTTTT,CASIPFPFEGTNEKLFF
-,TRBV4-1,TRBJ1-5,-,TGCGCCAGCAGCCAAGAGACGGGTGTCCAGCCCCAGCATTTT,CASSQETGVQPQHF
-,TRBV5-8,TRBJ1-5,-,TGTGCCAGCAGCACCGTGGGAAAATTGTGGCAGCCCCAGCATTTT,CASSTVGKLWQPQHF
-,TRBV6-5,TRBJ2-3,-,TGTGCCAGCAGGACCCACGGGGGGCCCAATACGCAGTATTTT,CASRTHGGPNTQYF
-,TRBV19,TRBJ1-5,-,TGTGCCAGTAGTATAACACAGCATAGCAATCAGCCCCAGCATTTT,CASSITQHSNQPQHF